This T cell receptor beta chain was documented in a study of cytomegalovirus exposure and HLA in healthy donors. Findings and caveats of the study: Specificity of a few CMV-associated chains for CMV antigens was verified in vitro.

The ends were cut back, 5 bases at V and 3 bases at J, with 14 bases in the middle. Germline-derived CDR1 and CDR2 are SGHVS and FQNEAQ. This CDR3 contains 15 residues. The validation cohort, a group of some 120 subjects, included the donors and was separate from the roughly 670-subject first cohort. Concerning this clone itself: As yet, its antigen is unknown.

Some clones are missing from TCRdb's copy, which holds only in-frame ones; the method was immunoSEQ multiplex PCR. Found here are about 160,000 clones, roughly 80% of them singletons; the top ten hold 2% to 2.5%. Input material: PBMCs. This TCR was sampled from a man aged 30-40 years in good health and CMV-seropositive. The rearrangement joins TRBV7-8 to TRBJ1-5; no definite D call. CDR3 sequence (DNA): TGTGCCAGCAGCATAAGACACCCTGACAATCAGCCCCAGCATTTT. This translates into CASSIRHPDNQPQHF.